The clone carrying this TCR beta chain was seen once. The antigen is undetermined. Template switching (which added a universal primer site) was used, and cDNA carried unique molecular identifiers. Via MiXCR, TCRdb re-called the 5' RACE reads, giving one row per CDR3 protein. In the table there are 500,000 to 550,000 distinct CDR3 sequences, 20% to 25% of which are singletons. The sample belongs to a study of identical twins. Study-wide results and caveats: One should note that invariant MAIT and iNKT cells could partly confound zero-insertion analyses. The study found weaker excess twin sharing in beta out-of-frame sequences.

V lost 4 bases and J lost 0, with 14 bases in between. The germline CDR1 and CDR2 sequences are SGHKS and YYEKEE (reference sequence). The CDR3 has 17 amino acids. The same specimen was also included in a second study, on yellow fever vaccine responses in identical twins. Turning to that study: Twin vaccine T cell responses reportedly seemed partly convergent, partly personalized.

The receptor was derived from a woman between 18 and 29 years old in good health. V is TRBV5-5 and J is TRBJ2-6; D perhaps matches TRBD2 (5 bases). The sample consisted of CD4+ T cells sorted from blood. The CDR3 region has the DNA TGTGCCAGCAGCCTAGCTTCGAGCAGCTCTGGGGCCAACGTCCTGACTTTC. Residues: CASSLASSSSGANVLTF.